This TCR beta chain was captured by sequencing in a study of response to subunit inactivated influenza vaccine. The study's findings and limits: It was suggested by the authors that few new T cells are recruited by each seasonal influenza vaccination.

This clonotype was seen a few times. Antigen specificity is unknown. The CDR3 totals 15 residues. The J segment lost 7 bases and the V segment lost 2 bases, leaving 5 bases of the junction unmatched. The germline CDR1 and CDR2 sequences are MNHEY and SVGAGI. TCRdb itself ran the RT-PCR reads through MiXCR, one entry per CDR3 protein. The sample records hundreds of thousands of distinct CDR3 sequences, 14% being singletons. The TCR comes from a middle-aged man who received an inactivated influenza vaccine. The rearrangement links TRBV6-5 to TRBJ1-1; 12 bases fit TRBD1. This material consisted of PBMCs from blood, taken about 14 days before vaccination. CDR3 sequence: CASSYGDRGRGEAFF. For the CDR3, the DNA is TGTGCCAGCAGTTACGGGGACAGGGGGCGCGGTGAAGCTTTCTTT.